What follows describes a single T cell receptor (beta chain). The data derive from a study of radiation and T cells in renal cell carcinoma. As for time point: baseline pretreatment blood. The treatment here: 15 Gy SBRT to primary tumor, nephrectomy 4 weeks later. After SBRT, blood was collected at 2 and 4 weeks, plus baseline. Using immunoSEQ multiplex PCR, the repertoire was profiled, and TCRdb retains in-frame clones only, with some absent. This sample has 100,000 to 150,000 clones, with roughly four fifths found just once. The CDR3 has 14 amino acids. Trimming left V 3 bases short and J 4 bases short, with 12 bases between. Germline V gene data show CDR1 as SGHRS and CDR2 as YFSETQ.

The chain links TRBV5-1 to TRBJ2-3; TRBD2 is a possible D gene (6 bases). The TCR comes from a woman aged 55-69 years with renal cell carcinoma. The sample in question was blood, obtained from a patient whose treatment included radiotherapy and nephrectomy. CDR3 amino acids: CASSSRLGADTQYF. DNA of the CDR3: TGCGCCAGCAGCTCAAGACTAGGCGCAGATACGCAGTATTTT.